Given below is one T cell receptor beta chain in context. Antigen: not known. Clones were read by immunoSEQ multiplex PCR, and TCRdb kept only the in-frame ones, dropping some. The sample shows approximately 150,000 clones, roughly 94% of them seen only once. The data originate from a study of T cell responses to AZD1222 COVID-19 vaccine. Germline V gene data show CDR1 as GTSNPN and CDR2 as SVGIG (reference sequence). This CDR3 has 13 amino acids. Trimming left V 5 bases short and J 1 base short, with 6 bases between. The study, taken as a whole, reports: Clonal diversity may have been underestimated, and the donors were mostly white British, with more females than males. After the peak T cell response, and only then, were repertoires sampled.

This TCR came from an adult in good health. The chain carries TRBV30 and TRBJ1-6; D is unclear. This specimen was peripheral blood, taken on day 0 of MenACWY control vaccination. DNA for the CDR3: TGTGCCTGGGCAGCTTCCTATAATTCACCCCTCCACTTT. As protein: CAWAASYNSPLHF.